This T cell receptor beta chain comes out of a study of cytomegalovirus exposure and HLA in healthy donors. The CDR3 totals 12 residues. Germline assignment: CDR1 MNHNY and CDR2 SVGAGI (reference sequence). Trimming stripped 5 bases from V and 1 base from J, with 5 bases between. The study ran its PCR with 60 Vbeta and 13 Jbeta primers. The table came from immunoSEQ multiplex PCR; TCRdb's copy has only in-frame clones and leaves some out. The repertoire holds approximately 100,000 clones, with more than 65% as singletons. Regarding this clone: Antigen: not known.

Study outcomes and limitations: A few CMV-associated chains were confirmed in vitro to be specific for CMV antigens. Upon later analysis, TCR association rates were observed to vary by HLA locus, being highest for DRB1 and lowest for HLA-C.

Sequenced input: PBMCs. This sequence joins TRBV6-6 and TRBJ1-1, with D possibly being TRBD1 (5 bases). This TCR came from a woman aged 45-60 years in good health and CMV-seropositive. DNA for the CDR3: TGTGCCAGCAGTCAGGGGAACACTGAAGCTTTCTTT. This encodes CASSQGNTEAFF.